This T cell receptor (beta chain) was documented in a study of T cells in localized non-small cell lung cancer. Study-wide points: Greater blood T cell density accompanied longer overall survival. T cell clonality was highest in uninvolved adjacent lung, above tumor. In adjacent lung, a median about 50 of the top 100 tumor clones were found.

Comment on this clone: The antigen is not known.

There are 14 residues in the CDR3. V lost 6 bases and J 5 bases, leaving 16 bases between the germline ends. Germline CDR1 reads MDHEN; CDR2 reads SYDVKM. Some clones are missing from TCRdb's copy, which holds only in-frame ones; the method was immunoSEQ multiplex PCR. The table has 34,000 or so clones, just over 90% seen once. The chain couples TRBV28 to TRBJ2-5; TRBD2 might be the D (5 bases). The specimen comprised peripheral blood, sampled before any cancer treatment. The sequence was obtained from a female donor over 55 with stage I lung adenocarcinoma. CDR3 in amino acids: CASRSTRVRETQYF. The CDR3 nucleotides are TGTGCCAGCAGAAGCACTAGAGTTCGGGAGACCCAGTACTTC.